This entry describes one T cell receptor (beta chain). Its antigen is undetermined. The data are from a study of monozygotic twins with cystic fibrosis. Produced via immunoSEQ multiplex PCR; TCRdb's table is partial and in-frame only. Of some 35,000 clones listed, approximately 65% are singletons. General study findings and limits: Age, concordance and disease severity did not associate with shared CDR3 numbers.

The sequenced material came from blood. The sequence derives from a girl under 18 with cystic fibrosis.

The CDR3: CASSSLSNTGELFF. The DNA of the CDR3 is TGTGCCAGCAGTTCGCTTAGTAACACCGGGGAGCTGTTTTTT. The chain combines TRBV6-6 with TRBJ2-2, with D unresolved. V lost 4 bases and J lost 2, with 8 bases in between. CDR3 length: 14 amino acids. Germline V gene data show CDR1 as MNHNY and CDR2 as SVGAGI (reference sequence).